Presented here are 8 T cell receptor beta chains from one specimen sequenced in a study of long-term antiretroviral therapy in people with HIV. Runs used v3.0 of the immunoSEQ assay and were done at survey level. Assay used: immunoSEQ multiplex PCR; TCRdb lists only in-frame clones, some missing. The repertoire holds over 20,000 clones, with just under 85% as singletons. The sequences come from unsorted PBMCs, collected 0.5 years after starting antiretroviral therapy. The receptors derive from a man aged 18 to 30 with HIV.

This clone has only a few counts. V gene TRBV28 combines with J gene TRBJ2-1; tentatively, D is TRBD2 (6 bases). Germline loops: CDR1 MDHEN, CDR2 SYDVKM. Trimming shortened V by 3 bases and J by 0 bases, and 18 bases separated the two germline ends. This CDR3 region has 18 residues. CDR3 in DNA: TGTGCCAGCAGTTTTCGCGCCGGGACTGTTGTCTCCTACAATGAGCAGTTCTTC. Translation: CASSFRAGTVVSYNEQFF.

The CDR3 sequence: CASSLLAEDQPQHF. The CDR3 bases are TGTGCCAGCAGTTTATTGGCCGAGGATCAGCCCCAGCATTTT. The rearrangement links TRBV28 to TRBJ1-5; D gene unclear. V was cut by 1 base and J by 5 bases, with 9 bases left in between. Germline lookup yields CDR1 MDHEN and CDR2 SYDVKM. CDR3 size: 14 residues.

This chain joins TRBV7-2 and TRBJ2-7; the D is unclear. V was shortened by 5 bases and J by 2 bases, with 10 bases between the two germline ends. Germline loops: CDR1 SGHTA, CDR2 FQGNSA. The CDR3 has 13 residues. DNA for the CDR3: TGTGCCAGCAGCCCTGGGCCAGCCTACGAGCAGTACTTC. This codes for CASSPGPAYEQYF. Supplemented by reference TRBV7-2 and TRBJ2-7, the full variable domain reads GAGVSQSPSNKVTEKGKDVELRCDPISGHTALYWYRQSLGQGLEFLIYFQGNSAPDKSGLPSDRFSAERTGGSVSTLTIQRTQQEDSAVYLCASSPGPAYEQYFGPGTRLTVT.

The chain uses TRBV14 and TRBJ2-7; 7 bases map to TRBD2. The length of the CDR3 is 15 residues. The V and J ends lost 2 bases and 3 bases, in that order; junction bases with no gene match: 7. Germline lookup yields CDR1 SGHDN and CDR2 FVKESK. The CDR3 sequence: CASSQPGLSVYEQYF. CDR3 sequence (DNA): TGTGCCAGCAGCCAACCGGGACTATCTGTCTACGAGCAGTACTTC. The whole variable domain, filled in from reference TRBV14 and TRBJ2-7, reads EAGVTQFPSHSVIEKGQTVTLRCDPISGHDNLYWYRRVMGKEIKFLLHFVKESKQDESGMPNNRFLAERTGGTYSTLKVQPAELEDSGVYFCASSQPGLSVYEQYFGPGTRLTVT.

The rearrangement joins TRBV4-3 to TRBJ2-3; D uncertain. The CDR3 has 17 residues. Trimming shortened V by 0 bases and J by 1 base, and 14 bases separated the two germline ends. Germline values: CDR1 LGHNA, CDR2 YSLEER. CDR3 DNA sequence: TGCGCCAGCAGCCAAGATGGCAGGCTCTCCGGCACAGATACGCAGTATTTT. Amino acids: CASSQDGRLSGTDTQYF.

This clone was seen once. V gene TRBV25-1 combines with J gene TRBJ1-5; 9 bases fit TRBD1. This CDR3 spans 12 amino acids. J gave up 16 bases and V 5 bases, and 9 bases lay outside the gene matches. Germline CDR1 and CDR2: MGHDK and SYGVNS. The CDR3 sequence: CASSKGTGNIHF. CDR3 bases: TGTGCCAGCAGTAAGGGGACAGGGAATATACATTTT.

The CDR3 region is CASSTRGGGTGELFF. As DNA, the CDR3 is TGTGCCAGCAGCACCCGGGGGGGCGGCACCGGGGAGCTGTTTTTT. The rearrangement uses TRBV9 and TRBJ2-2, with TRBD2 matching over 8 bases. The J segment lost 4 bases and the V segment lost 4 bases, leaving 6 bases of the junction unmatched. The CDR3 is made up of 15 amino acids. Germline CDR1 is SGDLS and CDR2 is YYNGEE.

This chain links TRBV25-1 with TRBJ2-7; possible D gene TRBD2, 6 bases. The CDR3 covers 14 residues. V lost 2 bases, J lost 2 bases, and 10 bases lay in between. Germline CDR1 reads MGHDK; CDR2 reads SYGVNS. This CDR3 is CASSEVGGTYEQYF. The CDR3 bases are TGTGCCAGCAGTGAAGTGGGGGGAACCTACGAGCAGTACTTC.